Shown below are 18 T cell receptor beta chains from a single sample sequenced in a study of blood T cell repertoires in COVID-19. Measured with immunoSEQ multiplex PCR; TCRdb has only the in-frame clones, and not every one. The repertoire consists of about 140,000 clones, with 80% to 90% occurring once and the leading ten covering 2.5% to 3.5%. Source material: peripheral blood. The source of these receptors is a woman aged 60-75 years with active COVID-19.

This CDR3 reads CASMRQNNSPLHF. In DNA form, the CDR3 reads TGTGCCAGCATGAGGCAGAATAATTCACCCCTCCACTTT. The rearrangement uses TRBV6-5 and TRBJ1-6, with D unclear. Germline V gene lookup returns CDR1 MNHEY and CDR2 SVGAGI. Deletions cut 7 bases from V and 5 bases from J, with 9 bases between. This CDR3 is built from 13 residues.

The chain couples TRBV7-2 to TRBJ2-2, with D maybe TRBD2 (7 bases). Germline CDR1 reads SGHTA; CDR2 reads FQGNSA. The ends were cut back, 8 bases at V and 4 bases at J, with 14 bases in the middle. CDR3 size: 14 residues. The CDR3 spells CASLGGRGTGELFF. The CDR3 coding sequence is TGTGCCAGCCTGGGGGGGCGCGGCACCGGGGAGCTGTTTTTT.

The chain links TRBV28 to TRBJ1-2; 7 nucleotides agree with TRBD1. Germline values: CDR1 MDHEN, CDR2 SYDVKM. CDR3 length: 14 residues. V dropped 6 bases and J dropped 5; count of bases not matched to a gene: 9. CDR3 sequence (DNA): TGTGCCAGCAGAATCCCGGGACAGTCATATGGCTACACCTTC. Its translation: CASRIPGQSYGYTF.

The chain combines TRBV18 with TRBJ1-1; TRBD1 matches 8 bases. This CDR3 has 16 amino acids. V dropped 4 bases and J dropped 0; count of bases not matched to a gene: 7. Germline loops: CDR1 KGHSH, CDR2 LQKENI. The CDR3 DNA sequence: TGTGCCAGCTCACACGACAGGGGACAAATGAACACTGAAGCTTTCTTT. It yields the protein CASSHDRGQMNTEAFF.

J is TRBJ1-6 and V is TRBV7-8, with D tentatively TRBD1 (6 bases). Germline V gene sequence: CDR1 SGHVS, CDR2 FQNEAQ. The CDR3 is 16 residues long. V was pared by 3 bases and J by 7 bases, with 16 bases between. The CDR3 region is CASSFPPRGNNSPLHF. DNA of the CDR3: TGTGCCAGCAGCTTTCCTCCCAGGGGAAACAATTCACCCCTCCACTTT. The variable domain in full, with the rest retrieved from reference TRBV7-8 and TRBJ1-6, is GAGVSQSPRYKVAKRGQDVALRCDPISGHVSLFWYQQALGQGPEFLTYFQNEAQLDKSGLPSDRFFAERPEGSVSTLKIQRTQQEDSAVYLCASSFPPRGNNSPLHFGNGTRLTVT.

The CDR3 nucleotides read TGTGCCAGCAGTTACGGACAGGGGGCCTATAATTCACCCCTCCACTTT. This encodes CASSYGQGAYNSPLHF. This chain joins TRBV27 and TRBJ1-6, with 10 nucleotides matching TRBD1. Looked up from germline, CDR1 is MNHEY and CDR2 is SMNVEV (reference sequence). The CDR3 spans 16 residues. Trimming cost V 4 bases and J 2 bases; bases outside gene matches: 2.

The V and J genes are TRBV6-1 and TRBJ2-7, with D maybe TRBD1 (6 bases). Trimming pared 4 bases from V and 1 base from J, leaving 23 bases between. Germline lookup yields CDR1 MNHNS and CDR2 SASEGT. This CDR3 has 18 amino acids. The CDR3: CASSAMGGGSIYSYEQYF. CDR3 nucleotide sequence: TGTGCCAGCAGTGCGATGGGTGGGGGCTCCATCTATTCCTACGAGCAGTACTTC.

The CDR3 DNA is TGTGCCACCAGTGATCCCGGGAGTGGGGGAATTGGGGAGCAGTACTTC. It is translated as CATSDPGSGGIGEQYF. This rearrangement joins TRBV24-1 to TRBJ2-7, with D possibly being TRBD2 (6 bases). CDR1 is KGHDR and CDR2 is SFDVKD in the germline V gene. The CDR3 has 16 amino acids. The V and J ends lost 3 bases and 7 bases respectively, with 21 bases between them.

The rearrangement links TRBV2 to TRBJ1-2; D is unresolved. V was clipped by 7 bases and J by 4 bases, with 10 bases between them. Germline values: CDR1 SNHLY, CDR2 FYNNEI. This CDR3 is built from 12 residues. The CDR3 here is CASTLEGYGYTF. CDR3 nucleotide sequence: TGTGCCAGCACGCTAGAAGGCTATGGCTACACCTTC.

The V gene is TRBV7-9, the J gene TRBJ2-5, with TRBD1 matching 8 bases. J was trimmed by 4 bases and V by 4 bases; bases with no gene match: 5. Germline assignment: CDR1 SEHNR and CDR2 FQNEAQ (reference sequence). The CDR3 is 14 residues long. The CDR3 protein is CASSSRTGLETQYF. The CDR3 DNA follows: TGTGCCAGCAGCTCACGGACAGGGTTAGAGACCCAGTACTTC.

In its sample, this clone was seen once. The rearrangement links TRBV2 to TRBJ1-3, with no clear D. V lost 0 bases to trimming and J lost 4 bases, with 13 bases between them. The CDR3 has 16 residues. Germline V gives CDR1 SNHLY, CDR2 FYNNEI. The DNA for the CDR3 is TGTGCCAGCAGTGAAGCTGGCCCCCGGGTAGGAAACACCATATATTTT. Translating it yields CASSEAGPRVGNTIYF.

The chain combines TRBV5-1 with TRBJ2-1; 7 bases agree with TRBD1. This CDR3 has 13 residues. Per germline, CDR1 SGHRS and CDR2 YFSETQ. The junction had 5 bases not matched to a gene; V was cut back by 4 bases and J by 7 bases. The DNA of the CDR3 is TGCGCCAGCAGCCTGACAGGGTGGAATGAGCAGTTCTTC. It yields the protein CASSLTGWNEQFF.

The V gene is TRBV15, the J gene TRBJ2-2, with TRBD1 matching 7 bases. V was pared by 0 bases and J by 4 bases, with 5 bases of the junction left unmatched. CDR3 length: 16 residues. From germline, CDR1 is LNHNV and CDR2 YYDKDF (reference sequence). CDR3 coding DNA: TGTGCCACCAGCAGAGATCCCACAGGGGCCACCGGGGAGCTGTTTTTT. Its protein is CATSRDPTGATGELFF.

This clone has only one observation. The gene calls are TRBV19 and TRBJ2-7; D might be TRBD1 (6 bases). CDR1 and CDR2 from the germline V gene are LNHDA and SQIVND (reference sequence). Trimming stripped 4 bases from V and 3 bases from J, with 10 bases between. CDR3 length: 13 residues. CDR3 sequence: CASSRTAVYEQYF. The DNA for the CDR3 is TGTGCCAGTAGTAGGACAGCCGTCTACGAGCAGTACTTC.

The V and J genes are TRBV28 and TRBJ1-4; tentatively, D is TRBD1 (5 bases). The CDR3 loop spans 15 amino acids. Trimming stripped 11 bases from V and 5 bases from J, with 21 bases between. The germline V gene has CDR1 MDHEN and CDR2 SYDVKM. CDR3 residues: CAESRQGGRNEKLFF. The DNA for the CDR3 is TGTGCCGAGTCCCGGCAGGGAGGGAGGAATGAAAAACTGTTTTTT.

The chain links TRBV5-1 to TRBJ2-1; no clear D. The germline V gene has CDR1 SGHRS and CDR2 YFSETQ. Trimming took off 1 base at V and 0 bases at J, with 8 bases between the two ends. The CDR3 is 15 amino acids. CDR3 region: CASSLRASSYNEQFF. The CDR3 DNA sequence: TGCGCCAGCAGCTTGAGAGCGAGCTCCTACAATGAGCAGTTCTTC.

The chain carries TRBV28 and TRBJ1-1; D is possibly TRBD1 (5 bases). With 5 bases removed from V and 5 bases from J, the gap between germline ends came to 15 bases. Germline assignment: CDR1 MDHEN and CDR2 SYDVKM. The CDR3 has 14 residues. In nucleotides, the CDR3 is TGTGCCAGCAGTCTCGCCAGGGTGACAACTGAAGCTTTCTTT. The encoded protein is CASSLARVTTEAFF.

V gene TRBV28 combines with J gene TRBJ1-2; no clear D gene. The CDR3 contains 12 residues. Looked up from germline, CDR1 is MDHEN and CDR2 is SYDVKM. V was clipped by 5 bases and J by 7 bases, with 11 bases between them. CDR3 sequence: CASSPRSSGYTF. The CDR3 coding sequence is TGTGCCAGCAGTCCGCGGTCGAGTGGCTACACCTTC.